This T cell receptor beta chain was documented in a study of cytotoxic CD8 clonotypes in ibrutinib-treated CLL. Study-level background: Investigators collected response samples after a median approximately eleven months of treatment, range 6 to 36. A mean of about 250,000 productive templates and about 88,000 productive rearrangements was obtained per sample.

The count of this clone is one. Investigators sought sequencing depths of between 1 in 200,000 and 1 in 1 million T cells. Clones were read by immunoSEQ multiplex PCR, and TCRdb kept only the in-frame ones, dropping some. The sample carries over 95,000 clones, approximately 58% recorded once. CDR3 length: 17 amino acids. Trimming removed 1 base from V and 0 bases from J, with 16 bases in between. Germline CDR1 and CDR2: LNHDA and SQIVND (reference sequence). The receptor's source is a human donor with chronic lymphocytic leukemia. This material consisted of PBMCs, taken after 24 months of ibrutinib treatment. J is TRBJ2-7 and V is TRBV19; D possibly uses TRBD1 or TRBD2 (6 bases each). CDR3 region: CASSIGVGGFLSYEQYF. The CDR3 coding sequence is TGTGCCAGTAGTATAGGAGTCGGGGGCTTCCTCTCCTACGAGCAGTACTTC.